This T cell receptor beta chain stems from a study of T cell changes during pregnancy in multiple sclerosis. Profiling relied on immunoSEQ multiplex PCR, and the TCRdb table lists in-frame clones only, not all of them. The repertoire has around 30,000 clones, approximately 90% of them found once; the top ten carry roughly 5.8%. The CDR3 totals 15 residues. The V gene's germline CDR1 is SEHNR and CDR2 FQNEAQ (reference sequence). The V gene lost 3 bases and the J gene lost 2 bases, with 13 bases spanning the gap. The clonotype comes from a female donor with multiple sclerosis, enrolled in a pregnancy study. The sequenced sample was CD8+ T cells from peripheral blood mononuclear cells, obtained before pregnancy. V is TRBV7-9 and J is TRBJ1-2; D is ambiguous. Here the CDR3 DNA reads TGTGCCAGCAGCTTCGGTGGGCGCGTGAACTATGGCTACACCTTC. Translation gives CASSFGGRVNYGYTF.